Listed below are T cell receptor beta chains from one sample, sequenced in a study of blood T cell repertoires in COVID-19. Sequencing was performed with immunoSEQ multiplex PCR; in TCRdb, only in-frame clones are kept and a portion is missing. The repertoire includes approximately 220,000 clones, approximately 84% of them detected once, and nearly 4.5% sits in the top ten. The sequenced sample was peripheral blood. The receptor set was obtained from a man in his fifties with acute or convalescent COVID-19. Both conserved end residues are part of each CDR3. A D gene is named only where the DNA matches it firmly. The size of a clone is reported for some rows only, either as once, few or many, or as a class for expanded clones.

J	size	D	V	DNA	CDR3
TRBJ2-7	NA	NA	TRBV20-1	TGCAGTGCTAGTCCCTCCGGGTACTACGAGCAGTACTTC	CSASPSGYYEQYF
TRBJ2-5	NA	TRBD1	TRBV6-2/TRBV6-3	TGTGCCAGCAGTTATGACTCGACAGGGCGAGAGACCCAGTACTTC	CASSYDSTGRETQYF
TRBJ1-4	NA	NA	TRBV5-4	TGTGCCAGCAGCTCGGGAAGCAATGAAAAACTGTTTTTT	CASSSGSNEKLFF
TRBJ2-1	NA	NA	TRBV6-1	TGTGCCAGCAGTGATCGTTCGGGGGGCTACCTCTACAATGAGCAGTTCTTC	CASSDRSGGYLYNEQFF
TRBJ2-5	NA	TRBD1	TRBV18	TGTGCCAGCTCACCAGGCAGGGGGGAGACCCAGTACTTC	CASSPGRGETQYF
TRBJ1-1	once	NA	TRBV6-1	TGTGCCAGCAGTGCATCTGGGGCGAGGAGTAACACTGAAGCTTTCTTT	CASSASGARSNTEAFF
TRBJ2-3	NA	NA	TRBV29-1	TGCAGCGTTGTGCCAGGGGGCACAGATACGCAGTATTTT	CSVVPGGTDTQYF
TRBJ2-7	NA	TRBD1	TRBV2	TGTGCCAGCGTTCGGGACAGATCCTACGAGCAGTACTTC	CASVRDRSYEQYF
TRBJ1-1	NA	NA	TRBV19	TGTGCCAGTAGTACTTCCGGGTCGACCTCAGTGGCTTTCTTT	CASSTSGSTSVAFF
TRBJ1-2	NA	NA	TRBV6-5	TGTGCCAGCAGTTACGAGGGGAAGGGGGTCTATGGCTACACCTTC	CASSYEGKGVYGYTF
TRBJ1-1	NA	TRBD1	TRBV27	TGTGCCAGCAGTTTAAGGGGCCCCGGGACAGGGTTTATCACTGAAGCTTTCTTT	CASSLRGPGTGFITEAFF
TRBJ1-3	NA	NA	TRBV5-5	TGTGCCAGCAGCTCTTATTCGAACTCCTACTCTGGAAACACCATATATTTT	CASSSYSNSYSGNTIYF
TRBJ2-3	NA	NA	TRBV19	TGTGCCAGTACCTCTGCCAGGCTTCTCGATACGCAGTATTTT	CASTSARLLDTQYF
TRBJ2-7	NA	TRBD1	TRBV5-1	TGCGCCAGCAGCTTGGGGGGGACAGCTATCTACGAGCAGTACTTC	CASSLGGTAIYEQYF
TRBJ1-4	NA	NA	TRBV13	TGTGCCAGCAGCCCCCGGGACTCCTCTACGGAGAAGTTTTTT	CASSPRDSSTEKFF
TRBJ1-3	few	NA	TRBV13	TGTGCCAGCAGCCGGGAAGGCTCTGGAAACACCATATATTTT	CASSREGSGNTIYF
TRBJ1-4	NA	NA	TRBV7-9	TGTGCCAGCAGCTTCGACAGGACTAATGAAAAACTGTTTTTT	CASSFDRTNEKLFF
TRBJ2-7	NA	NA	TRBV6-1	TGTGCCAGCAGTGAAGGGCTCGTCGCCGAGCAGTACTTC	CASSEGLVAEQYF
TRBJ1-3	NA	NA	TRBV3-1/TRBV3-2	TGTGCCAGCAGCCTATTTCCGGCTCATAACAGACGCTCTGGAAACACCATATATTTT	CASSLFPAHNRRSGNTIYF
TRBJ1-6	once	NA	TRBV12-3/TRBV12-4	TGTGCCAGCCAACAGGGCTATAATTCACCCCTCCACTTT	CASQQGYNSPLHF
TRBJ1-1	NA	NA	TRBV6-6	TGTGCCAGCCAGGAGGCCTGGAACACTGAAGCTTTCTTT	CASQEAWNTEAFF
TRBJ2-2	NA	TRBD1	TRBV7-9	TGTGCCAGCAGCTCCTGGACAGGGGCGGACACCGGGGAGCTGTTTTTT	CASSSWTGADTGELFF
TRBJ2-1	NA	TRBD1	TRBV7-9	TGTGCCAGCAGCTCCGGTGCGGGGACAGGGAGGAATGAGCAGTTCTTC	CASSSGAGTGRNEQFF
TRBJ2-5	NA	TRBD2	TRBV7-9	TGTGCCAGCAGCTCTGTCAGCGGGGATCGGCTGGAGACCCAGTACTTC	CASSSVSGDRLETQYF
TRBJ1-1	NA	NA	TRBV11-2	TGTGCCAGCAATAACAGGGTGAACACTGAAGCTTTCTTT	CASNNRVNTEAFF
TRBJ2-5	NA	NA	TRBV11-2	TGTGCCAGCAGCCCCCCCCTAAAACTCCCAGAGACCCAGTACTTC	CASSPPLKLPETQYF
TRBJ1-3	NA	NA	TRBV5-4	TGTGCCAGCAGCTTGGTGGACAGCCCAGCCCATATTGATTTT	CASSLVDSPAHIDF
TRBJ1-2	NA	TRBD1	TRBV10-2	TGCGCCAGCAGTCCCCGGACAGGGGCTCGTGGCTACACCTTC	CASSPRTGARGYTF
TRBJ1-2	NA	NA	TRBV5-1	TGCGCCAGCAGCTTGGGAGTCCGAAATGGCTACACCTTC	CASSLGVRNGYTF
TRBJ2-1	NA	TRBD2	TRBV11-1	TGTGCCAGCAGCTTAGTAGTCGGGAGGTATTTCTTC	CASSLVVGRYFF
TRBJ1-1	NA	NA	TRBV19	TGTGCCAGTAGTATAGCCAACAGGGCCCCTGAAGCTTTCTTT	CASSIANRAPEAFF
TRBJ1-1	NA	NA	TRBV30	TGTGCCTGGAGTATCCTGCCGGGGAAAGAAGCTTTCTTT	CAWSILPGKEAFF
TRBJ1-1	NA	NA	TRBV18	TGTGCCAGCTCACCACCAAACCGACAAGCCATGAACACTGAAGCTTTCTTT	CASSPPNRQAMNTEAFF
TRBJ2-2	NA	NA	TRBV18	TGTGCCAGCTCACCGGGACAAAACACCGGGGAGCTGTTTTTT	CASSPGQNTGELFF
TRBJ1-2	once	NA	TRBV5-6	TGTGCCAGCAGGAGGGAGAGTTCGCTGGGCTACACCTTC	CASRRESSLGYTF
TRBJ2-7	NA	NA	TRBV2	TGTGCCAGCAGCGTGACAGGTAACTCCTACGAGCAGTACTTC	CASSVTGNSYEQYF
TRBJ1-2	NA	TRBD1	TRBV5-4	TGTGCCAGCAGCTTAACAGGGGTGAGCTATGGCTACACCTTC	CASSLTGVSYGYTF
TRBJ1-1	NA	NA	TRBV30	TGTGCCTGGAGACACGGAGGGCTCGAGGTGGCTTTCTTT	CAWRHGGLEVAFF
TRBJ1-6	NA	TRBD1	TRBV18	TGTGCCAGCTCACCACCTTCCGGGACAGTTAATTCACCCCTCCACTTT	CASSPPSGTVNSPLHF
TRBJ1-2	NA	NA	TRBV6-5	TGTGCCAGCAGTTCCGCAGGGCTTGAACTCTATGGCTACACCTTC	CASSSAGLELYGYTF
TRBJ1-1	NA	NA	TRBV30	TGTGCCTGGAGTGTGGGCAGGGGAAGGACTGAAGCTTTCTTT	CAWSVGRGRTEAFF
TRBJ1-1	NA	NA	TRBV5-1	TGCGCCAGCAGCTTGGACGGCAGGATCTACACTGAAGCTTTCTTT	CASSLDGRIYTEAFF
TRBJ2-1	NA	TRBD2	TRBV11-2	TGTGCCAGCAGCTTAGGTCAAGGGACTAGCTCCTACAATGAGCAGTTCTTC	CASSLGQGTSSYNEQFF